These T cell receptor beta chains were read from a single sample in a study of cytomegalovirus exposure and HLA in healthy donors. TCRdb keeps only in-frame clones here, not all; method: immunoSEQ multiplex PCR. Of 80,000 or so clones listed, roughly 75% are singletons. Sequenced material: PBMCs. These receptor sequences come from a woman aged 40 to 50 in good health and CMV-seronegative. The CDR3 runs from the conserved cysteine through the conserved F or W. D genes are given only for firm matches. Clone size is shown for a subset of rows, as once, few, many or a class of expanded clone.

d_call: TRBD2; clone_size: -; v_call: TRBV25-1; j_call: TRBJ2-7; cdr3_nt: TGTGCCAGCAGTGAAGGAGCGGGAGGGGGGGCCTACGAGCAGTACTTC; cdr3_aa: CASSEGAGGGAYEQYF
d_call: TRBD2; clone_size: -; v_call: TRBV10-2; j_call: TRBJ2-3; cdr3_nt: TGCGCCAGCAGTGGCCCCATGGGTAGCGGGAGGGCCGGGTTTGGCACAGATACGCAGTATTTT; cdr3_aa: CASSGPMGSGRAGFGTDTQYF
d_call: TRBD1; clone_size: once; v_call: TRBV28; j_call: TRBJ1-4; cdr3_nt: TGTGCCAGCAGTCTCAGGGGGGACGTTGAAAAACTGTTTTTT; cdr3_aa: CASSLRGDVEKLFF
d_call: TRBD2; clone_size: once; v_call: TRBV30; j_call: TRBJ2-5; cdr3_nt: TGTGCCTATACCCCGGGGGGGGCGAGGGAGACCCAGTACTTC; cdr3_aa: CAYTPGGARETQYF
d_call: TRBD1; clone_size: -; v_call: TRBV29-1; j_call: TRBJ2-4; cdr3_nt: TGCAGCGTTGTAACAGGGGGCAAAAACATTCAGTACTTC; cdr3_aa: CSVVTGGKNIQYF
d_call: -; clone_size: -; v_call: TRBV27; j_call: TRBJ1-5; cdr3_nt: TGTGCCAGCAGCTTCGACAGGCAAAATCAGCCCCAGCATTTT; cdr3_aa: CASSFDRQNQPQHF
d_call: TRBD1; clone_size: few; v_call: TRBV7-6; j_call: TRBJ1-5; cdr3_nt: TGTGCCAGCAGCTTAGAGGGGGCGGGGCCCCAGCATTTT; cdr3_aa: CASSLEGAGPQHF
d_call: TRBD1; clone_size: -; v_call: TRBV30; j_call: TRBJ2-1; cdr3_nt: TGTGCCTCTGGGACAGGGGTATCCAATGAGCAGTTCTTC; cdr3_aa: CASGTGVSNEQFF
d_call: TRBD2; clone_size: few; v_call: TRBV4-3; j_call: TRBJ2-2; cdr3_nt: TGCGCCAGCAGCCAAGATCTACTAGCGGGAGGCACCGGGGAGCTGTTTTTT; cdr3_aa: CASSQDLLAGGTGELFF
d_call: TRBD1; clone_size: -; v_call: TRBV19; j_call: TRBJ2-7; cdr3_nt: TGTGCCAGTATGGGGACAGGGAGCTCCTACGAGCAGTACTTC; cdr3_aa: CASMGTGSSYEQYF
d_call: -; clone_size: -; v_call: TRBV6-1; j_call: TRBJ1-1; cdr3_nt: TGTGCCAGCAGTCCGGAAGGGGGGGTCCGAGCTTTCTTT; cdr3_aa: CASSPEGGVRAFF
d_call: -; clone_size: -; v_call: TRBV19; j_call: TRBJ2-2; cdr3_nt: TGTGCCAGTAGTATAGAACTTACCGGGGAGCTGTTTTTT; cdr3_aa: CASSIELTGELFF
d_call: TRBD2; clone_size: -; v_call: TRBV2; j_call: TRBJ2-1; cdr3_nt: TGTGCCAGCAGTGAGTCGGGGACTAGCGACTACAATGAGCAGTTCTTC; cdr3_aa: CASSESGTSDYNEQFF
d_call: TRBD1; clone_size: -; v_call: TRBV6-1; j_call: TRBJ2-7; cdr3_nt: TGTGCCAGCAGTGTGACAGGGGGCTTCTACGAGCAGTACTTC; cdr3_aa: CASSVTGGFYEQYF
d_call: TRBD1; clone_size: few; v_call: TRBV30; j_call: TRBJ1-4; cdr3_nt: TGTGCCTGGACCGGGACAGGGGTTGAAAAACTGTTTTTT; cdr3_aa: CAWTGTGVEKLFF
d_call: -; clone_size: few; v_call: TRBV19; j_call: TRBJ1-2; cdr3_nt: TGTGCCAGTAGCCCCTCCGGGACACCGACTGGCTACACCTTC; cdr3_aa: CASSPSGTPTGYTF
d_call: TRBD2; clone_size: -; v_call: TRBV7-2; j_call: TRBJ2-5; cdr3_nt: TGTGCCAGCAGGTTGGGGCTAGCGGGACAAGAGACCCAGTACTTC; cdr3_aa: CASRLGLAGQETQYF
d_call: -; clone_size: few; v_call: TRBV5-1; j_call: TRBJ2-1; cdr3_nt: TGCGCCAGCAGCTTCGGGAGACTATACTACAATGAGCAGTTCTTC; cdr3_aa: CASSFGRLYYNEQFF
d_call: -; clone_size: -; v_call: TRBV30; j_call: TRBJ1-3; cdr3_nt: TGTGCCTGGATGGATTCCGGGAACACCATATATTTT; cdr3_aa: CAWMDSGNTIYF
d_call: TRBD1; clone_size: -; v_call: TRBV5-4; j_call: TRBJ2-5; cdr3_nt: TGTGCCAGCAGCTTGGTAGGACAGGGCGAGACCCAGTACTTC; cdr3_aa: CASSLVGQGETQYF
d_call: -; clone_size: -; v_call: TRBV2; j_call: TRBJ2-2; cdr3_nt: TGTGCCAGCACCGAGACTAGGTACACCGGGGAGCTGTTTTTT; cdr3_aa: CASTETRYTGELFF
d_call: -; clone_size: -; v_call: TRBV29-1; j_call: TRBJ2-4; cdr3_nt: TGCAGCGTTGTATCATCCAGCGGCAAAAACATTCAGTACTTC; cdr3_aa: CSVVSSSGKNIQYF
d_call: -; clone_size: -; v_call: TRBV20-1; j_call: TRBJ2-2; cdr3_nt: TGCAGTGCCCGGGACTCGAAAGAGCTGTTTTTT; cdr3_aa: CSARDSKELFF
d_call: TRBD2; clone_size: -; v_call: TRBV18; j_call: TRBJ2-7; cdr3_nt: TGTGCCAGCTCACCACAGCGGGACCAGGCCTACGAGCAGTACTTC; cdr3_aa: CASSPQRDQAYEQYF
d_call: -; clone_size: -; v_call: TRBV6-5; j_call: TRBJ2-7; cdr3_nt: TGTGCCGGCAGTAACAACCGAGAGCAGTACTTC; cdr3_aa: CAGSNNREQYF
d_call: TRBD2; clone_size: few; v_call: TRBV9; j_call: TRBJ2-1; cdr3_nt: TGTGCCAGCAGCGGATTAGCGGGGGGGCTTTCCAATGAGCAGTTCTTC; cdr3_aa: CASSGLAGGLSNEQFF
d_call: TRBD1; clone_size: few; v_call: TRBV5-1; j_call: TRBJ2-1; cdr3_nt: TGCGCCAGCAGCTTGATCTTCAGGGGGACCGACTTCAATGAGCAGTTCTTC; cdr3_aa: CASSLIFRGTDFNEQFF
d_call: -; clone_size: -; v_call: TRBV18; j_call: TRBJ2-1; cdr3_nt: TGTGCCAGCTCACTACAGGGAGGGGATGAGCAGTTCTTC; cdr3_aa: CASSLQGGDEQFF
d_call: -; clone_size: many; v_call: TRBV25-1; j_call: TRBJ2-2; cdr3_nt: TGTGCCAGCAGTGAGGGGATCAGGGATGCCGGGGAGCTGTTTTTT; cdr3_aa: CASSEGIRDAGELFF
d_call: -; clone_size: few; v_call: TRBV5-1; j_call: TRBJ2-5; cdr3_nt: TGCGCCAGCAGACTCGGGGGACAAGAGACCCAGTACTTC; cdr3_aa: CASRLGGQETQYF
d_call: -; clone_size: -; v_call: TRBV5-4; j_call: TRBJ2-4; cdr3_nt: TGTGCCAGCAGCTTGAATAGAGACAATCAGTACTTC; cdr3_aa: CASSLNRDNQYF
d_call: -; clone_size: -; v_call: TRBV13; j_call: TRBJ2-3; cdr3_nt: TGTGCCAGCAGCCAACGGTCTCTAGCGTATACGCAGTATTTT; cdr3_aa: CASSQRSLAYTQYF
d_call: -; clone_size: -; v_call: TRBV7-8; j_call: TRBJ2-7; cdr3_nt: TGTGCCAGCAGCTTAGTAGCCGGGGTTACCTACGAGCAGTACTTC; cdr3_aa: CASSLVAGVTYEQYF
d_call: TRBD2; clone_size: -; v_call: TRBV6-5; j_call: TRBJ2-7; cdr3_nt: TGTGCCAGCAGGCGGGGGGGCACCTACGAGCAGTACTTC; cdr3_aa: CASRRGGTYEQYF
d_call: -; clone_size: -; v_call: TRBV12-5; j_call: TRBJ2-1; cdr3_nt: TGTGCTAGTGGTTTATCTATCGACAGGAGTCTATCCTCCTACAATGAGCAGTTCTTC; cdr3_aa: CASGLSIDRSLSSYNEQFF
d_call: TRBD2; clone_size: -; v_call: TRBV10-2; j_call: TRBJ2-7; cdr3_nt: TGCGCCAGCAGTCCGGGACTATCCTACGAGCAGTACTTC; cdr3_aa: CASSPGLSYEQYF
d_call: -; clone_size: -; v_call: TRBV7-3; j_call: TRBJ2-7; cdr3_nt: TGTGCCAGCAGCTTCGGTCGGGGGAACTCCTACGAGCAGTACTTC; cdr3_aa: CASSFGRGNSYEQYF
d_call: -; clone_size: few; v_call: TRBV18; j_call: TRBJ2-2; cdr3_nt: TGTGCCAGCTCAGCAGGTGGGAGTGCCGGGGAGCTGTTTTTT; cdr3_aa: CASSAGGSAGELFF
d_call: -; clone_size: -; v_call: TRBV9; j_call: TRBJ2-3; cdr3_nt: TGTGCCAGCAGCGTCCAGGCCCGACACTGGGCAACAGATACGCAGTATTTT; cdr3_aa: CASSVQARHWATDTQYF
d_call: -; clone_size: -; v_call: TRBV28; j_call: TRBJ2-3; cdr3_nt: TGTGCCAGCAGTCTTTATAGCGGAGACACAGATACGCAGTATTTT; cdr3_aa: CASSLYSGDTDTQYF
d_call: TRBD2; clone_size: -; v_call: TRBV15; j_call: TRBJ2-5; cdr3_nt: TGTGCCACCAGCAGTACCGGGACTAGCGGGGGCGAGACCCAGTACTTC; cdr3_aa: CATSSTGTSGGETQYF
d_call: -; clone_size: -; v_call: TRBV2; j_call: TRBJ1-2; cdr3_nt: TGTGCCAGCAGTGAGTCGCAGAGGGTTTGGTATGGCTACACCTTC; cdr3_aa: CASSESQRVWYGYTF
d_call: -; clone_size: -; v_call: TRBV18; j_call: TRBJ2-7; cdr3_nt: TGTGCCAGCTCGGCTGCTTGGGCCTCGGACGAGCAGTACTTC; cdr3_aa: CASSAAWASDEQYF
d_call: -; clone_size: -; v_call: TRBV19; j_call: TRBJ1-5; cdr3_nt: TGTGCCAGTAGTATAGGCACAGCCAATCAGCCCCAGCATTTT; cdr3_aa: CASSIGTANQPQHF
d_call: TRBD1; clone_size: -; v_call: TRBV23-1; j_call: TRBJ1-5; cdr3_nt: TGCGCCAGCAGTCACAAAGGGGGACAGGGGGTAAATAGCAATCAGCCCCAGCATTTT; cdr3_aa: CASSHKGGQGVNSNQPQHF